The 14 T cell receptor beta chains given below trace back to one sample, sequenced in a study of regulatory T cells in long-lasting Graves disease. Arm-PCR of CDR3 regions and iRepertoire HTBI primers were the basis on which TCR beta libraries were built. TCRdb analysed the multiplex PCR reads with MiXCR anew, one entry per CDR3 protein. The profile shows about 470,000 distinct CDR3 sequences, under 25% of them singletons. Time point specified: persistent/refractory GD, antithyroid drugs over 5 years with positive TRAb. There was RNA extracted from PBMCs, and the TCR library was made from it. The sequences come from peripheral blood mononuclear cells (PBMCs), collected when the disease was refractory, from a patient treated with antithyroid drugs. The receptor source for this set is a female donor with Graves disease.

This clonotype came up a few times. The chain combines TRBV28 with TRBJ2-3; D uncertain. The CDR3 runs to 14 residues. The V end was cut by 3 bases, the J end by 3 bases, with 10 bases between. Germline lookup yields CDR1 MDHEN and CDR2 SYDVKM. The CDR3 sequence: CASSFLGMTDTQYF. For the CDR3, the DNA is TGTGCCAGCAGTTTCCTGGGGATGACAGATACGCAGTATTTT.

The chain joins TRBV29-1 to TRBJ2-2, with D hard to call. This CDR3 region has 13 residues. Germline CDR1 SQVTM, CDR2 ANQGSEA. Between the trimmed V and J ends, which lost 7 bases and 4 bases, there was a span of 13 bases. The CDR3 protein is CSAGPRSTGELFF. CDR3 DNA: TGCAGCGCCGGACCTAGGAGCACCGGGGAGCTGTTTTTT.

The table lists this clonotype with many counts. This chain connects TRBV20-1 to TRBJ2-5; no firm D call. The CDR3 extends over 14 amino acids. Looked up from germline, CDR1 is DFQATT and CDR2 is SNEGSKA (reference sequence). Trimming took 1 base from V and 5 from J, leaving 14 bases between them. The CDR3 DNA follows: TGCAGTGCTAGAGGCTACCCGATCGGCGAGACCCAGTACTTC. Its protein is CSARGYPIGETQYF.

In its sample, this clonotype was seen a few times. This rearrangement joins TRBV29-1 to TRBJ1-1, with a weak D call TRBD1 (6 bases). V was pared by 7 bases and J by 3 bases, with 15 bases between. CDR1 SQVTM and CDR2 ANQGSEA come from the germline V gene. The CDR3 is made up of 13 amino acids. The CDR3 DNA reads TGCAGCGCACGTGGGGGGGGGCACACTGAAGCTTTCTTT. Translation: CSARGGGHTEAFF.

The chain combines TRBV6-5 with TRBJ2-7; 12 positions agree with TRBD2. The germline V gene has CDR1 MNHEY and CDR2 SVGAGI. The CDR3 spans 16 residues. Unmatched junction bases numbered 6, after V lost 4 bases and J lost 2 bases. The CDR3 coding sequence is TGTGCCAGCAGTTTAGGACTAGCGGGGCCACCCTACGAGCAGTACTTC. It yields the protein CASSLGLAGPPYEQYF.

This clonotype was picked up a small number of times. The rearrangement links TRBV12-3 or TRBV12-4 to TRBJ2-5; D uncertain. The germline V and J ends were trimmed by 6 bases and 2 bases, with 16 bases remaining between them. The CDR3 length is 15 residues. The CDR3 DNA reads TGTGCCAGCAGCCCTCCGTCAAGTGGGCAAGAGACCCAGTACTTC. Translation gives CASSPPSSGQETQYF.

The chain links TRBV6-5 to TRBJ2-2, with D possibly matching TRBD2 (5 bases). Trimming cost V 2 bases and J 0 bases, with 13 bases left between them. Germline CDR1 reads MNHEY; CDR2 reads SVGAGI. The CDR3 runs to 17 residues. The DNA for the CDR3 is TGTGCCAGCAGTTACCCGGACTCTGACGCGAACACCGGGGAGCTGTTTTTT. Amino acids: CASSYPDSDANTGELFF.

This clonotype was seen at least ten times. This sequence joins TRBV28 and TRBJ1-5, with D maybe TRBD1 (5 bases). CDR1 is MDHEN and CDR2 is SYDVKM in the germline V gene. Deletions cut 4 bases from V and 4 bases from J, with 11 bases between. This CDR3 has 14 residues. The CDR3 spells CASSSTASNQPQHF. The CDR3 nucleotides are TGTGCCAGCAGTTCGACAGCCAGTAATCAGCCCCAGCATTTT.

This clonotype was observed many times. The chain recombines TRBV28 with TRBJ2-7; D gene ambiguous. The V gene's germline CDR1 is MDHEN and CDR2 SYDVKM. The CDR3 totals 18 residues. V lost 5 bases and J lost 0, with 23 bases in between. The CDR3 is CASSPTNLSVRSSYEQYF. In nucleotides, the CDR3 is TGTGCCAGCAGTCCAACAAACCTCTCGGTTCGAAGCTCCTACGAGCAGTACTTC.

In the case of this clonotype: A much larger clone lies a single base off, so this may be a read error. The genes are TRBV28 and TRBJ1-5, with D maybe TRBD1 (5 bases). This CDR3 is 15 amino acids long. The germline gives CDR1 MDHEN, CDR2 SYDVKM. CDR3 residues: CANSPLGQLNQPQHF. CDR3 coding DNA: TGTGCCAACAGTCCCCTAGGACAACTCAATCAGCCCCAGCATTTT.

This chain connects TRBV5-1 to TRBJ1-1; D is uncertain. The CDR3 loop spans 16 amino acids. With 2 bases removed from V and 0 bases from J, the gap between germline ends came to 14 bases. Per the germline V gene, CDR1 is SGHRS and CDR2 is YFSETQ. The CDR3 reads CASSLRRPLMNTEAFF. The CDR3 DNA sequence: TGCGCCAGCAGCTTACGCCGACCGTTGATGAACACTGAAGCTTTCTTT.

This clonotype was detected only a few times. This chain links TRBV11-2 with TRBJ2-3; no definite D call. Trimming removed 0 bases from V and 4 bases from J, with 11 bases in between. Germline V CDR1 and CDR2: SGHAT, FQNNGV. The CDR3 has 15 amino acids. CDR3 protein: CASSLERVGADTQYF. The DNA of the CDR3 is TGTGCCAGCAGCTTAGAAAGGGTTGGCGCAGATACGCAGTATTTT.

This clonotype was seen ten or more times. The chain couples TRBV28 to TRBJ1-4, with 7 bases aligning to TRBD1. The CDR3 runs to 14 residues. Germline CDR1 is MDHEN and CDR2 is SYDVKM. Trimming took 5 bases from V and 8 from J; bases not matched to a gene: 8. Here the CDR3 DNA reads TGTGCCAGCAGTCTCACAGGGGAGGGGGAAAAACTGTTTTTT. Its translation is CASSLTGEGEKLFF.

With respect to this clonotype: This may be a read error: a much more frequent sequence differs by one nucleotide. The V call is TRBV14, the J call TRBJ1-1, with unresolved D. The germline V gene has CDR1 SGHDN and CDR2 FVKESK. V shed 0 bases and J shed 4 bases, with 12 bases lying between them. CDR3 size: 15 residues. Written as DNA, the CDR3 is TGTGCCAGCAGCCAAGATATCCGGCGAGGCACTGAAGCTTTCTTT. Translation gives CASSQDIRRGTEAFF.